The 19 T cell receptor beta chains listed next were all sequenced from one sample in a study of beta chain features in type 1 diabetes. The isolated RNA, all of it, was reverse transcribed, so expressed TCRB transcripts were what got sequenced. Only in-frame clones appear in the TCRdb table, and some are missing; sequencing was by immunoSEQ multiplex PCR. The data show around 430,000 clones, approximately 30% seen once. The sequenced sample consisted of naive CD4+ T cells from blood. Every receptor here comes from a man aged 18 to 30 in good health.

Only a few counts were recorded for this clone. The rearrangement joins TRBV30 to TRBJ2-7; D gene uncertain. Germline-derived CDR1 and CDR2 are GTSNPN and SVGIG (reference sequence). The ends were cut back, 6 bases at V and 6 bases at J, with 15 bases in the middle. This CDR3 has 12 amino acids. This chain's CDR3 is CACTTRLREQYF. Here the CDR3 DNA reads TGTGCCTGCACCACCCGGCTTCGCGAGCAGTACTTC.

The CDR3 DNA reads as TGTGCCAGCAGCGCCCGGGACAGGGCCCTTGGGGGCTACACCTTC. Residues: CASSARDRALGGYTF. V and J are TRBV9 and TRBJ1-2; 9 bases agree with TRBD1. The CDR3 is made up of 15 amino acids. J gave up 8 bases and V 3 bases, and 11 bases lay outside the gene matches. The germline V gene encodes CDR1 SGDLS and CDR2 YYNGEE.

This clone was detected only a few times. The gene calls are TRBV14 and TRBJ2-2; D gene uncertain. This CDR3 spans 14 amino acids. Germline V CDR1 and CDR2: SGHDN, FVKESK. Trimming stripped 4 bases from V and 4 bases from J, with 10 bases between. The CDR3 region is CASSPFAVTGELFF. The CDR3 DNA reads TGTGCCAGCAGCCCATTCGCAGTCACCGGGGAGCTGTTTTTT.

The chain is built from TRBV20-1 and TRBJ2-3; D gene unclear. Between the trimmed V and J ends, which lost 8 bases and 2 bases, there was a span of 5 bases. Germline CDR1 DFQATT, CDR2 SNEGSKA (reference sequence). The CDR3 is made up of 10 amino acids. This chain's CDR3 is CSPYTDTQYF. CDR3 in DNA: TGCAGTCCGTACACAGATACGCAGTATTTT.

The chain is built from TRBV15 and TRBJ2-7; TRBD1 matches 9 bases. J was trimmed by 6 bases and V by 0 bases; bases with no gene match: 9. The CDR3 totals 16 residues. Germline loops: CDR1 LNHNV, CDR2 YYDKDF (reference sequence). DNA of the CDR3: TGTGCCACCAGCAGAGATATTATGGGACAGGGCGGCGAGCAGTACTTC. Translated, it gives CATSRDIMGQGGEQYF.

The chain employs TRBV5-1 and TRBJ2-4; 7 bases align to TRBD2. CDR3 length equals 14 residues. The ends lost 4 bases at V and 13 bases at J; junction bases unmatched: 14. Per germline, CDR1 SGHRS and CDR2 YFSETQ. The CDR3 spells CASSLDHSGQVQYF. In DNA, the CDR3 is TGCGCCAGCAGCCTCGATCATAGCGGGCAGGTCCAGTACTTC. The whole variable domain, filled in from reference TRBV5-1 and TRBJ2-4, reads KAGVTQTPRYLIKTRGQQVTLSCSPISGHRSVSWYQQTPGQGLQFLFEYFSETQRNKGNFPGRFSGRQFSNSRSEMNVSTLELGDSALYLCASSLDHSGQVQYFGAGTRLSVL.

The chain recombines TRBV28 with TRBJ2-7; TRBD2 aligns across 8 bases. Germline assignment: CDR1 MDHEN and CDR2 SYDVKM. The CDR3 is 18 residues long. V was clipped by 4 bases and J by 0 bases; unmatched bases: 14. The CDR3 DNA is TGTGCCAGCAGTTCTAACAGGGCGGGCGGGAGGAGCTCCTACGAGCAGTACTTC. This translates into CASSSNRAGGRSSYEQYF. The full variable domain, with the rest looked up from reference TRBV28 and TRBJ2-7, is DVKVTQSSRYLVKRTGEKVFLECVQDMDHENMFWYRQDPGLGLRLIYFSYDVKMKEKGDIPEGYSVSREKKERFSLILESASTNQTSMYLCASSSNRAGGRSSYEQYFGPGTRLTVT.

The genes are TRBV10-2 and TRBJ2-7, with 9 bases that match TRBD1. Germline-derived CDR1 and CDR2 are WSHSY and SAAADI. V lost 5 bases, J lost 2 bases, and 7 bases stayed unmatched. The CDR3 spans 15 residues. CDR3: CASSPGTGFPYEQYF. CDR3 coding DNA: TGCGCCAGCAGTCCCGGGACAGGGTTTCCCTACGAGCAGTACTTC.

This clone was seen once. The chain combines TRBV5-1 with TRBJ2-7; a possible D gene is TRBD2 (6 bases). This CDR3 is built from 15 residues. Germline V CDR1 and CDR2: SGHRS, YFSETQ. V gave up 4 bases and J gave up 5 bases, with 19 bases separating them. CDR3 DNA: TGCGCCAGCAGCCCCCGTGGAACGGGAGCACACGAGCAGTACTTC. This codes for CASSPRGTGAHEQYF.

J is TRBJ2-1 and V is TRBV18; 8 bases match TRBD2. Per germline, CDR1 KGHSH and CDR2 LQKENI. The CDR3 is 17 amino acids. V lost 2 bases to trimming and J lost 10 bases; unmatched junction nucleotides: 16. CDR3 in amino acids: CASSPKSGRPTMQEQFF. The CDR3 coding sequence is TGTGCCAGCTCACCAAAGAGCGGGAGACCCACAATGCAGGAGCAGTTCTTC.

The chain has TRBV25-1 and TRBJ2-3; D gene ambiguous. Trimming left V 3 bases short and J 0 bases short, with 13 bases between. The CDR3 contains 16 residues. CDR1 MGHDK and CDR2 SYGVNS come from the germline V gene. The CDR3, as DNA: TGTGCCAGCAGTGAGGGCCTGAGTTTTAGCACAGATACGCAGTATTTT. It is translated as CASSEGLSFSTDTQYF.

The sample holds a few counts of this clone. The CDR3 sequence is CASSLLALKREGLNEQFF. The CDR3 DNA reads as TGTGCCAGCAGTCTCCTGGCGTTGAAGCGGGAGGGCCTCAATGAGCAGTTCTTC. The V gene is TRBV14, the J gene TRBJ2-1; TRBD2 agrees at 10 bases. Unmatched junction bases numbered 17, after V lost 6 bases and J lost 6 bases. The CDR3 runs to 18 residues. Germline CDR1 SGHDN, CDR2 FVKESK.

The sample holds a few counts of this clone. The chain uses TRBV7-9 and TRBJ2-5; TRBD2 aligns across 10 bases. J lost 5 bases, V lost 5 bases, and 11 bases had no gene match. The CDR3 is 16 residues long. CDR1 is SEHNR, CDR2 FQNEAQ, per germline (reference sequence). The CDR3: CASSKSGTSAYETQYF. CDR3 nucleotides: TGTGCCAGCAGCAAATCCGGGACTAGCGCTTACGAGACCCAGTACTTC.

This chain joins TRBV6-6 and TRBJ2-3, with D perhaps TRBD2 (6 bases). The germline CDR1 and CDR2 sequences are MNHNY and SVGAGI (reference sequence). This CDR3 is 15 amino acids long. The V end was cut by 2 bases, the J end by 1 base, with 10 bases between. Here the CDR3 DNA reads TGTGCCAGCAGTTACCGGCCGGGGGGCACAGATACGCAGTATTTT. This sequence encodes CASSYRPGGTDTQYF.

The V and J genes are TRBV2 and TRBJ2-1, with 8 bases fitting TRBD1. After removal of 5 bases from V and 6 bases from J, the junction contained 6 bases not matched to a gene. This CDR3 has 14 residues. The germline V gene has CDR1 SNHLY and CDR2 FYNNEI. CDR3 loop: CASSRTGLSNEQFF. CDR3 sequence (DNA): TGTGCCAGCAGTAGGACAGGGTTAAGCAATGAGCAGTTCTTC.

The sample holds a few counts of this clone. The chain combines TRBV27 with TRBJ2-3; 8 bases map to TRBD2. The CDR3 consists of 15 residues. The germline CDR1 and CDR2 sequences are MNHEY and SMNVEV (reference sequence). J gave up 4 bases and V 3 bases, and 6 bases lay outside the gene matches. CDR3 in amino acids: CASSFGAGEADTQYF. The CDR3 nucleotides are TGTGCCAGCAGTTTTGGAGCGGGAGAGGCAGATACGCAGTATTTT.

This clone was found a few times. The CDR3 reads CSVGEALGFLYGYTF. The DNA of the CDR3 is TGCAGCGTTGGTGAGGCCCTTGGGTTCCTCTATGGCTACACCTTC. The chain has TRBV29-1 and TRBJ1-2, with D unresolved. The germline V gene has CDR1 SQVTM and CDR2 ANQGSEA. The V gene lost 4 bases and the J gene lost 4 bases, with 19 bases spanning the gap. CDR3 length: 15 amino acids. Using reference TRBV29-1 and TRBJ1-2 for the parts outside the CDR3, the full variable domain is SAVISQKPSRDICQRGTSLTIQCQVDSQVTMMFWYRQQPGQSLTLIATANQGSEATYESGFVIDKFPISRPNLTFSTLTVSNMSPEDSSIYLCSVGEALGFLYGYTFGSGTRLTVV.

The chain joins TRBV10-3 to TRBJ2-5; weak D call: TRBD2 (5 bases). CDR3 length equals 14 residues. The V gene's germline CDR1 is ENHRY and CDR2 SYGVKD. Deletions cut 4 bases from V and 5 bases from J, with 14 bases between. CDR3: CAISASGMQETQYF. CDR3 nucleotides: TGTGCCATCAGTGCTTCCGGGATGCAGGAGACCCAGTACTTC.

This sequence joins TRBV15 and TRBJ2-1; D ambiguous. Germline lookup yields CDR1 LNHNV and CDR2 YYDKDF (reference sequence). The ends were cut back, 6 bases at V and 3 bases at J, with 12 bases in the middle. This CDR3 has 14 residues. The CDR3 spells CATRGIRDYNEQFF. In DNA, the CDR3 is TGTGCCACCAGAGGGATCCGTGACTACAATGAGCAGTTCTTC.